The 13 T cell receptor beta chains reported below all come from one sample, sequenced in a study of cytomegalovirus exposure and HLA in healthy donors. This PCR relied on a set of 60 Vbeta primers and 13 Jbeta primers. Method: immunoSEQ multiplex PCR; TCRdb's copy keeps in-frame clones and lacks some. The data contain roughly 89,000 clones, approximately 64% of them singletons. Sequencing input: PBMCs. Receptors were obtained from a woman in her fifties or sixties in good health and CMV-seropositive.

The chain carries TRBV4-3 and TRBJ2-5; no clear D. V was cut by 0 bases and J by 5 bases, with 7 bases left in between. The CDR3 length is 13 residues. Germline V gene data show CDR1 as LGHNA and CDR2 as YSLEER. Written as DNA, the CDR3 is TGCGCCAGCAGCCAAGATTGGAGCGAGACCCAGTACTTC. Its protein is CASSQDWSETQYF.

With regard to this clone: The sample holds other DNA sequences that translate to the same CDR3. This chain joins TRBV5-1 and TRBJ1-2, with D tentatively TRBD1 (5 bases). The CDR3 is 13 residues long. With 2 bases removed from V and 2 bases from J, the gap between germline ends came to 7 bases. Germline values: CDR1 SGHRS, CDR2 YFSETQ. CDR3 sequence (DNA): TGCGCCAGCAGCTTTGGGGGGAACTATGGCTACACCTTC. Protein sequence: CASSFGGNYGYTF.

The V and J genes are TRBV30 and TRBJ2-3; D is undetermined. The CDR3 is made up of 14 amino acids. V lost 1 base, J lost 5 bases, and 13 bases lay in between. Germline V gene data show CDR1 as GTSNPN and CDR2 as SVGIG (reference sequence). The CDR3 here is CAWSAGSAGDTQYF. The CDR3 region has the DNA TGTGCCTGGAGTGCCGGTTCTGCTGGAGATACGCAGTATTTT.

V is TRBV11-1 and J is TRBJ1-1, with 7 positions matching TRBD1. Germline V gene lookup returns CDR1 SGHAT and CDR2 FQDESV (reference sequence). This CDR3 region has 13 residues. V was clipped by 5 bases and J by 5 bases; unmatched bases: 5. In DNA, the CDR3 is TGTGCCAGCAGCCTCTCAGGGGGTACTGAAGCTTTCTTT. This codes for CASSLSGGTEAFF.

Concerning this clone: The junction does not match germline at one end; this may be a read error. DNA of the CDR3: TGTTCCAGCAGCTTGGGGGGGTCCACTGAAGCTTTCTTT. It codes for CSSSLGGSTEAFF. The V and J genes are TRBV7-9 and TRBJ1-1, with D maybe TRBD1 (5 bases). Germline assignment: CDR1 SEHNR and CDR2 FQNEAQ (reference sequence). This CDR3 spans 13 amino acids.

The chain couples TRBV6-5 to TRBJ2-5; the match to TRBD1 covers 9 bases. CDR3 length: 15 amino acids. Trimming took 2 bases from V and 5 from J; bases not matched to a gene: 6. Germline CDR1 and CDR2: MNHEY and SVGAGI. The CDR3 is CASSYTGGGRETQYF. In DNA, the CDR3 is TGTGCCAGCAGTTACACAGGGGGCGGTCGGGAGACCCAGTACTTC.

This clone was observed a handful of times. The sample holds other DNA sequences that translate to the same CDR3. V gene TRBV6-6 combines with J gene TRBJ1-1; D remains unclear. The V gene lost 6 bases and the J gene lost 1 base, with 9 bases spanning the gap. The germline V gene encodes CDR1 MNHNY and CDR2 SVGAGI (reference sequence). The CDR3 sequence is 13 residues long. CDR3 sequence: CASSLPGNTEAFF. The CDR3 bases are TGTGCCAGCAGCCTACCCGGGAACACTGAAGCTTTCTTT.

The chain recombines TRBV19 with TRBJ2-1, with 7 positions matching TRBD2. Trimming cost V 5 bases and J 6 bases; bases outside gene matches: 7. Germline CDR1 is LNHDA and CDR2 is SQIVND (reference sequence). CDR3 size: 14 residues. The CDR3 loop is CASSPISGGNEQFF. The CDR3 DNA is TGTGCCAGTAGTCCCATTTCGGGGGGCAATGAGCAGTTCTTC.

The chain has TRBV13 and TRBJ1-1; D is ambiguous. In germline, CDR1 is PRHDT, CDR2 FYEKMQ (reference sequence). The CDR3 totals 12 residues. Trimming took 3 bases from V and 6 from J, leaving 8 bases between them. The CDR3 is CASSLTGAEAFF. CDR3 nucleotide sequence: TGTGCCAGCAGCTTGACCGGGGCTGAAGCTTTCTTT.

V and J are TRBV7-8 and TRBJ1-1; D is undetermined. V dropped 5 bases and J dropped 1 base, with 11 bases sitting between them. Germline-derived CDR1 and CDR2 are SGHVS and FQNEAQ. The CDR3 runs 14 residues. The CDR3 loop reads CASSLFSGNTEAFF. CDR3 DNA sequence: TGTGCCAGCAGCCTTTTTTCAGGGAACACTGAAGCTTTCTTT.

The chain is built from TRBV10-3 and TRBJ1-5; a weak D match, TRBD1 (6 bases). The CDR3 totals 13 residues. Germline V CDR1 and CDR2: ENHRY, SYGVKD. V lost 4 bases to trimming and J lost 4 bases, with 8 bases between them. CDR3 nucleotide sequence: TGTGCCATCAGTGGACAGGCGAATCAGCCCCAGCATTTT. Protein: CAISGQANQPQHF.

This clone was seen a few times. J is TRBJ2-7 and V is TRBV28; perhaps TRBD1 as D (6 bases). CDR1 and CDR2 (germline): MDHEN, SYDVKM. This CDR3 contains 17 residues. Between the trimmed V and J ends, which lost 2 bases and 7 bases, there was a span of 24 bases. The chain's CDR3 is CASSLKLTNRAEREQYF. DNA for the CDR3: TGTGCCAGCAGTTTAAAGTTAACTAACAGGGCGGAAAGAGAGCAGTACTTC. The variable domain in full, with the rest retrieved from reference TRBV28 and TRBJ2-7, is DVKVTQSSRYLVKRTGEKVFLECVQDMDHENMFWYRQDPGLGLRLIYFSYDVKMKEKGDIPEGYSVSREKKERFSLILESASTNQTSMYLCASSLKLTNRAEREQYFGPGTRLTVT.

The chain employs TRBV28 and TRBJ2-7; possible D gene TRBD1, 6 bases. CDR1 is MDHEN, CDR2 SYDVKM, per germline. The length of the CDR3 is 11 residues. V was shortened by 8 bases and J by 6 bases, with 11 bases between the two germline ends. CDR3 bases: TGTGCCAGCGCACAGGGAGTCGAGCAGTACTTC. This encodes CASAQGVEQYF.